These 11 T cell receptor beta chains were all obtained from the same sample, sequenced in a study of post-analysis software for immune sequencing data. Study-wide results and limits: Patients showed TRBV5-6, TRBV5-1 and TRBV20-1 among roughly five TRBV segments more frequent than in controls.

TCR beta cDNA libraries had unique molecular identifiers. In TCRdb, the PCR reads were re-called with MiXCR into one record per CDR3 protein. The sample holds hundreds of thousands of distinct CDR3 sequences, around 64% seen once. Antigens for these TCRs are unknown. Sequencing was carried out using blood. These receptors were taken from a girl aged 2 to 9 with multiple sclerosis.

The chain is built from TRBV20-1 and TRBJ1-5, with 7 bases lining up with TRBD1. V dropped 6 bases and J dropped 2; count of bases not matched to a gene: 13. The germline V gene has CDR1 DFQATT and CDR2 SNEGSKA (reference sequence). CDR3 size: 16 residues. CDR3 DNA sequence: TGCAGTGCGCGGACAGGTCTAGGTAAGGGCAATCAGCCCCAGCATTTT. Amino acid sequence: CSARTGLGKGNQPQHF.

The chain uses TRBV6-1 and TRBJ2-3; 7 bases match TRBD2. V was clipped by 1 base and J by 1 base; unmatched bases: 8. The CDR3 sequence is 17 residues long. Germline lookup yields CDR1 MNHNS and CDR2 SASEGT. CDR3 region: CASSEVGAGLGTDTQYF. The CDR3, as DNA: TGTGCCAGCAGTGAAGTAGGCGCCGGACTAGGCACAGATACGCAGTATTTT.

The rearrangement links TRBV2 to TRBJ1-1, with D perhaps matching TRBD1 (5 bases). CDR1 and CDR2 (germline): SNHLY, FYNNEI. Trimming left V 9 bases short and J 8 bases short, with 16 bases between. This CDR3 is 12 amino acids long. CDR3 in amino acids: CASFWGNMEAFF. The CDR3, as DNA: TGTGCCAGTTTCTGGGGGAACATGGAAGCTTTCTTT.

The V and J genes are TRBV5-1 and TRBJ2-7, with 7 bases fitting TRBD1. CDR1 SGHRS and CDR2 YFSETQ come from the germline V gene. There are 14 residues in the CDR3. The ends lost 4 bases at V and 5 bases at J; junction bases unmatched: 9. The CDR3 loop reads CASSPTTGLDEQYF. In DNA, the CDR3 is TGCGCCAGCAGCCCCACGACAGGGCTCGACGAGCAGTACTTC.

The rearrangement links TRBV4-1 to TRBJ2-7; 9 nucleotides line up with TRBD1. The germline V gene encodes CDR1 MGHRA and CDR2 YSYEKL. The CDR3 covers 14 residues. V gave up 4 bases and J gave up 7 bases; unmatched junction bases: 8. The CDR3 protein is CASSPGDRAREQYF. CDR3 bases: TGCGCCAGCAGCCCAGGGGACAGGGCACGGGAGCAGTACTTC.

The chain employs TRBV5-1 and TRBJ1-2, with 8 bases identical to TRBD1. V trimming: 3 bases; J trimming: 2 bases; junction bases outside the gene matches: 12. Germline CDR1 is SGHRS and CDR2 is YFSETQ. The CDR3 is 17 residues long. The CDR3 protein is CASSSPRTGPGNYGYTF. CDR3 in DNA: TGCGCCAGCAGCTCGCCTAGGACAGGGCCTGGAAACTATGGCTACACCTTC.

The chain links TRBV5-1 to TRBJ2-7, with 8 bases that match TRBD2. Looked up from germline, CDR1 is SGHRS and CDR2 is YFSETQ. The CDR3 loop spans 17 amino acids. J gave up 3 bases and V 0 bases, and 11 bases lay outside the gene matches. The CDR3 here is CASSLGPAGGESYEQYF. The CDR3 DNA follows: TGCGCCAGCAGCTTGGGGCCGGCGGGGGGCGAAAGCTACGAGCAGTACTTC.

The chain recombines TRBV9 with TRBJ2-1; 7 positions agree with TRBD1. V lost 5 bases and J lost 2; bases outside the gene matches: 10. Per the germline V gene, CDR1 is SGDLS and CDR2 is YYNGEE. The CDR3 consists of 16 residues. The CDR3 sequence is CASRATGDGTYNEQFF. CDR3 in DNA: TGTGCCAGCAGAGCTACAGGGGACGGGACCTACAATGAGCAGTTCTTC. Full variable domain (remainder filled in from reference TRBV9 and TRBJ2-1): DSGVTQTPKHLITATGQRVTLRCSPRSGDLSVYWYQQSLDQGLQFLIQYYNGEERAKGNILERFSAQQFPDLHSELNLSSLELGDSALYFCASRATGDGTYNEQFFGPGTRLTVL.

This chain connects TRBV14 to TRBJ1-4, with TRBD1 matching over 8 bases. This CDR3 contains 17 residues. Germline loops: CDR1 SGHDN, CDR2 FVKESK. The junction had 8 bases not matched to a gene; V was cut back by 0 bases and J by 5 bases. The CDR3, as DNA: TGTGCCAGCAGCCAAGACGGCAGGGGGCCACGAAATGAAAAACTGTTTTTT. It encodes CASSQDGRGPRNEKLFF.

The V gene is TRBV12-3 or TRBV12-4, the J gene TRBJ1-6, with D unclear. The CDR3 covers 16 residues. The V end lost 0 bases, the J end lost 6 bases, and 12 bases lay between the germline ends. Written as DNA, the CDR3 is TGTGCCAGCAGTTTAGCGCAAAGGGTTTCTAATTCACCCCTCCACTTT. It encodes CASSLAQRVSNSPLHF.

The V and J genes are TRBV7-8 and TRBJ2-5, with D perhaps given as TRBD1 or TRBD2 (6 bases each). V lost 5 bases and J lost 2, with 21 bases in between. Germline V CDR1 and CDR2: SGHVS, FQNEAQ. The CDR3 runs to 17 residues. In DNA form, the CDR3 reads TGTGCCAGCAGCGCCGTGGGGGATTGGGGGGCGCAAGAGACCCAGTACTTC. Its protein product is CASSAVGDWGAQETQYF.